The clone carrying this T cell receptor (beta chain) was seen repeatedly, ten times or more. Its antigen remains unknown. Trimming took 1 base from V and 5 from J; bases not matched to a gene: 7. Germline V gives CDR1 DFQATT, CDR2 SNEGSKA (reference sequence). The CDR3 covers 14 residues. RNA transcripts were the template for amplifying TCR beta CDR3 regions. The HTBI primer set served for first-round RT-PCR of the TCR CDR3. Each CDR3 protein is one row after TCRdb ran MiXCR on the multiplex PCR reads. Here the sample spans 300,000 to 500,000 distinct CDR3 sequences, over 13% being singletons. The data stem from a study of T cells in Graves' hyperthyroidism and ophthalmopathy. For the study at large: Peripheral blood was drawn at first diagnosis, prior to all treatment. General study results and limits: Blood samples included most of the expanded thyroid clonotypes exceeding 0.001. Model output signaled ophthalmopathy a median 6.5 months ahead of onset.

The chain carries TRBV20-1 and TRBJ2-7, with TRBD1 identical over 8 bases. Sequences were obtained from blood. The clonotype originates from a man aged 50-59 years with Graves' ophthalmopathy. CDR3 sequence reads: CSARVIRGHDEQYF. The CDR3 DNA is TGCAGTGCTAGAGTAATCAGGGGGCATGACGAGCAGTACTTC.